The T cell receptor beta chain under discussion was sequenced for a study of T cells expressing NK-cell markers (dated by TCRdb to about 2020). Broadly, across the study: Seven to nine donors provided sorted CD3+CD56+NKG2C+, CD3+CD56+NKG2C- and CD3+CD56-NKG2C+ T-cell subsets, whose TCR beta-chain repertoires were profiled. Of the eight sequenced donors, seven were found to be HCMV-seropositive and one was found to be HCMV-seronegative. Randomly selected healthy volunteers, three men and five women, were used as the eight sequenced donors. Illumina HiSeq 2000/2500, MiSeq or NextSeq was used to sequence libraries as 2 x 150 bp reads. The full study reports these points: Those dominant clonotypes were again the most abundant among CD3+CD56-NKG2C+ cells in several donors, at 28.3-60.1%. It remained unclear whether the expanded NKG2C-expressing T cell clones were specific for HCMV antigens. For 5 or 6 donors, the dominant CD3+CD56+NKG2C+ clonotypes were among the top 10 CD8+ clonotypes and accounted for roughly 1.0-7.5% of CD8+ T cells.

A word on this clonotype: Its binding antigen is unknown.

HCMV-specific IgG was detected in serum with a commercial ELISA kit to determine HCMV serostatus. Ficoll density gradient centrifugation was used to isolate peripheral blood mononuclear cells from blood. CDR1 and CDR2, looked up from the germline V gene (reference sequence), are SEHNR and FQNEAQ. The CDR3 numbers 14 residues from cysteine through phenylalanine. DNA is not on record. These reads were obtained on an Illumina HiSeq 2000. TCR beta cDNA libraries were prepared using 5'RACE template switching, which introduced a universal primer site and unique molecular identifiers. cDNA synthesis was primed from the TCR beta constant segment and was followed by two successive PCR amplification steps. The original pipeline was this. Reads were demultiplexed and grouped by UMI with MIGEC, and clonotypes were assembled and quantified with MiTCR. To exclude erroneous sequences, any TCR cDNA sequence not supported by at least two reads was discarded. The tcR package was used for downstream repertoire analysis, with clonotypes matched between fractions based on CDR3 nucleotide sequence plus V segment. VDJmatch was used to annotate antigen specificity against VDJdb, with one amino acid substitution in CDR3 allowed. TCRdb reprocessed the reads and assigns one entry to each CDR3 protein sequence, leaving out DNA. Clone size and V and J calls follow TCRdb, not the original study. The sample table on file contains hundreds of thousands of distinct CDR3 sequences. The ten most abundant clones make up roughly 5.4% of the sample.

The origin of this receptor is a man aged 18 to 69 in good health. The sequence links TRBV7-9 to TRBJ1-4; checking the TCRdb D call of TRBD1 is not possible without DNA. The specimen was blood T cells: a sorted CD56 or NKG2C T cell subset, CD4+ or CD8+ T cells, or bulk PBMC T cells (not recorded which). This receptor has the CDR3 CASSPGTGQEKLFF.